This T cell receptor beta chain is drawn from a study of blood T cell repertoires in COVID-19. In the study overall: Acute and convalescent COVID-19 specimens originated in the United States, Italy and Spain. PBMCs, B-cell-depleted T cells, or T cells were the source of the cDNA or gDNA that made up the material.

Only in-frame clones appear in the TCRdb table, and some are missing; sequencing was by immunoSEQ multiplex PCR. The sample consists of 150,000 to 200,000 clones, approximately 79% of them appearing once. This CDR3 region has 13 residues. Germline V lookup: CDR1 KGHSH, CDR2 LQKENI. With 6 bases removed from V and 4 bases from J, the gap between germline ends came to 13 bases. V is TRBV18 and J is TRBJ2-7; maybe TRBD2 (6 bases). Specimen: peripheral blood. The source is a man aged 55 to 70 with active or convalescent COVID-19. This CDR3 is CASSPGGDYEQYF. For the CDR3, the DNA is TGTGCCAGCTCCCCCGGAGGGGATTACGAGCAGTACTTC.